These 9 T cell receptor beta chains originate from one sample sequenced in a study of cytomegalovirus exposure and HLA in healthy donors. Some clones are missing from TCRdb's copy, which holds only in-frame ones; the method was immunoSEQ multiplex PCR. The data contain roughly 300,000 clones, roughly 85% of them singletons. What was sequenced was PBMCs. The receptors shown here come from a woman between 18 and 29 years old in good health and CMV-seronegative.

This chain joins TRBV6-1 and TRBJ2-7; a possible D gene is TRBD2 (5 bases). CDR1 and CDR2 (germline): MNHNS, SASEGT. The CDR3 has 14 residues. Trimming removed 8 bases from V and 0 bases from J, with 14 bases in between. In nucleotides, the CDR3 is TGTGCCAGCCAAGTCGGGGAAAGCTCCTACGAGCAGTACTTC. Its translation is CASQVGESSYEQYF.

The V and J genes are TRBV4-2 and TRBJ2-1; 11 positions agree with TRBD2. This CDR3 region has 17 residues. Germline values: CDR1 LGHNA, CDR2 YNFKEQ. V lost 0 bases and J lost 3; bases outside the gene matches: 4. The DNA for the CDR3 is TGTGCCAGCAGCCAAGAACTAGCGGGGGAGGGCTACAATGAGCAGTTCTTC. This encodes CASSQELAGEGYNEQFF.

V and J are TRBV2 and TRBJ1-1, with 7 bases identical to TRBD1. This CDR3 spans 13 amino acids. Germline CDR1 SNHLY, CDR2 FYNNEI. V lost 6 bases and J lost 5; bases outside the gene matches: 6. The DNA of the CDR3 is TGTGCCAGCAGCGGACAGGCCGCTACTGAAGCTTTCTTT. It codes for CASSGQAATEAFF. Complete variable domain (other parts from reference TRBV2 and TRBJ1-1): EPEVTQTPSHQVTQMGQEVILRCVPISNHLYFYWYRQILGQKVEFLVSFYNNEISEKSEIFDDQFSVERPDGSNFTLKIRSTKLEDSAMYFCASSGQAATEAFFGQGTRLTVV.

This sequence joins TRBV27 and TRBJ2-1; 9 bases agree with TRBD1. CDR1 is MNHEY and CDR2 is SMNVEV in the germline V gene (reference sequence). The CDR3 totals 15 residues. The trim removed 1 base at V and 5 bases at J, leaving 3 bases unmatched. The CDR3 DNA sequence: TGTGCCAGCAGTTTATACAGGGGGCAAGACAATGAGCAGTTCTTC. Translating gives CASSLYRGQDNEQFF.

The CDR3 loop reads CASSHGTGRNYDGYTF. CDR3 sequence (DNA): TGTGCCAGCAGCCATGGGACAGGGAGGAATTACGATGGCTACACCTTC. The chain is built from TRBV5-4 and TRBJ1-2; 9 bases are a match to TRBD1. CDR3 length: 16 amino acids. Germline V gene lookup returns CDR1 SGHNT and CDR2 YYREEE (reference sequence). Germline trimming cut 4 bases from V and 6 bases from J; bases unmatched to any gene: 13. The full variable domain, rest sourced from reference TRBV5-4 and TRBJ1-2, is ETGVTQSPTHLIKTRGQQVTLRCSSQSGHNTVSWYQQALGQGPQFIFQYYREEENGRGNFPPRFSGLQFPNYSSELNVNALELDDSALYLCASSHGTGRNYDGYTFGSGTRLTVV.

The V call is TRBV7-8, the J call TRBJ2-1, with TRBD2 matching over 10 bases. CDR3 length: 14 amino acids. V shed 8 bases, J shed 4 bases, and the junction held 5 bases outside the gene matches. CDR1 is SGHVS and CDR2 is FQNEAQ in the germline V gene. The CDR3 DNA follows: TGTGCCAGCGGATGGACTAGCGGATACAATGAGCAGTTCTTC. Its translation: CASGWTSGYNEQFF. The entire variable domain, with the rest obtained from reference TRBV7-8 and TRBJ2-1, is as follows: GAGVSQSPRYKVAKRGQDVALRCDPISGHVSLFWYQQALGQGPEFLTYFQNEAQLDKSGLPSDRFFAERPEGSVSTLKIQRTQQEDSAVYLCASGWTSGYNEQFFGPGTRLTVL.

This clone was seen more than once but under ten times. The gene calls are TRBV13 and TRBJ2-7; 12 positions agree with TRBD1. Trimming cost V 5 bases and J 6 bases; bases outside gene matches: 5. Germline CDR1 is PRHDT and CDR2 is FYEKMQ (reference sequence). The CDR3 consists of 14 residues. CDR3 bases: TGTGCCAGCAGCGAGGGACAGGGGGCAGGCGAGCAGTACTTC. Translated, it gives CASSEGQGAGEQYF.

V usage is TRBV9 and J usage is TRBJ1-1; D possibly corresponds to TRBD1 (5 bases). The CDR3 is made up of 14 amino acids. Trimming took off 4 bases at V and 3 bases at J, with 13 bases between the two ends. Germline values: CDR1 SGDLS, CDR2 YYNGEE. The DNA for the CDR3 is TGTGCCAGCAGCCCTCGGACGGGGGACACTGAAGCTTTCTTT. Amino acid sequence: CASSPRTGDTEAFF.

This rearrangement joins TRBV28 to TRBJ2-5; 9 nucleotides match TRBD1. V lost 7 bases, J lost 5 bases, and 8 bases stayed unmatched. CDR3 length equals 14 residues. Germline lookup yields CDR1 MDHEN and CDR2 SYDVKM. CDR3 in amino acids: CASTRQGGEETQYF. The CDR3 DNA is TGTGCCAGCACTCGACAGGGGGGGGAGGAGACCCAGTACTTC.